This TCR beta chain was retrieved from a study of T cells in Graves' hyperthyroidism and ophthalmopathy. Study-level results: Ophthalmopathy, as predicted by the model, came a median approximately 5.9 months after the prediction. Clonotypes that were expanded in thyroid above 0.001 mostly appeared in blood too.

This clonotype was seen many times. Its antigen is unidentified. Trimming removed 3 bases from V and 5 bases from J; junction bases left unmatched: 14. The CDR3 totals 17 residues. Germline V CDR1 and CDR2: SGDLS, YYNGEE. Clinical Activity Scores of at least 3, NOSPECS grades of at least 4 and durations under 3 months characterized ophthalmopathy patients. The study based diagnoses on clinical symptoms, serum thyroxine and TRAb, thyroid ultrasound and orbital computed tomography. Researchers took RNA transcripts and amplified the TCR beta CDR3 regions from them. In the first-round RT-PCR of the TCR CDR3, the HTBI primer set was used. TCRdb re-analysed the multiplex PCR reads in MiXCR, keeping a single row per CDR3 protein. The data show about 520,000 distinct CDR3 sequences, roughly 24% seen once.

The sequencing input was blood. This TCR derives from a woman aged 25 to 45 with Graves' ophthalmopathy. This chain connects TRBV9 to TRBJ2-7; the match to TRBD1 covers 10 bases. CDR3 region: CASSADWRGTGEHEQYF. CDR3 nucleotides: TGTGCCAGCAGCGCCGACTGGAGGGGGACAGGGGAGCACGAGCAGTACTTC.